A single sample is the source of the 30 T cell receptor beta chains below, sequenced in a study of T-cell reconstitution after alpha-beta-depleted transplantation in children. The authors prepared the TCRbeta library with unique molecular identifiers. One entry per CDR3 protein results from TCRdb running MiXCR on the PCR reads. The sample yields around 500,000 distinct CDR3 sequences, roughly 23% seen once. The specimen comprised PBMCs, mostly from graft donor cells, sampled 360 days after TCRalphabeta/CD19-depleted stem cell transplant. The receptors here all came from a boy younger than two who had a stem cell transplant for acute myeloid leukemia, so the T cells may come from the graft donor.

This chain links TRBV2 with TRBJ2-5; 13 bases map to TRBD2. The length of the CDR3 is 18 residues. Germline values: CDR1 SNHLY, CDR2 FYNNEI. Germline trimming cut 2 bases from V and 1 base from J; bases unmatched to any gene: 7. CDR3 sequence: CASSEWGLAGSLQETQYF. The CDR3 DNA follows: TGTGCCAGCAGTGAATGGGGACTAGCGGGGAGCCTCCAAGAGACCCAGTACTTC.

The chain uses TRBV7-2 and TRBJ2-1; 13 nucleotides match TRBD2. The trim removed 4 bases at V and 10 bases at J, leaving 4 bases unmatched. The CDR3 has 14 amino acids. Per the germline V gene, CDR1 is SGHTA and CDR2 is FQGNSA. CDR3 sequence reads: CASSSSGLAGEQFF. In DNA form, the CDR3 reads TGTGCCAGCAGCTCCTCGGGACTAGCGGGGGAGCAGTTCTTC.

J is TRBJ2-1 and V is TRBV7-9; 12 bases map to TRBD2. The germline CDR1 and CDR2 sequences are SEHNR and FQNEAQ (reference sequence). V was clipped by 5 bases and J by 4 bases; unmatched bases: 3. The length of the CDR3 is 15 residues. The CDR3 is CASSKTSGGYNEQFF. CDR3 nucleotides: TGTGCCAGCAGCAAGACTAGCGGGGGTTACAATGAGCAGTTCTTC.

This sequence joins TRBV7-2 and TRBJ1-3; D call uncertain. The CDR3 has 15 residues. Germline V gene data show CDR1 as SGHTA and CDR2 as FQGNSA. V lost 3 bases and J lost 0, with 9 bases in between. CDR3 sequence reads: CASSFTAGSGNTIYF. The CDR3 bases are TGTGCCAGCAGCTTTACAGCGGGCTCTGGAAACACCATATATTTT.

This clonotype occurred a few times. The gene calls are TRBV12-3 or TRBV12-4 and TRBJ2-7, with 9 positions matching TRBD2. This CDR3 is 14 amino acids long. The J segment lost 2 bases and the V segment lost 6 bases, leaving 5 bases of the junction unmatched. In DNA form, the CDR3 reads TGTGCCAGCAGCCTTAGCGGGAGCGCCTACGAGCAGTACTTC. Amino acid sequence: CASSLSGSAYEQYF.

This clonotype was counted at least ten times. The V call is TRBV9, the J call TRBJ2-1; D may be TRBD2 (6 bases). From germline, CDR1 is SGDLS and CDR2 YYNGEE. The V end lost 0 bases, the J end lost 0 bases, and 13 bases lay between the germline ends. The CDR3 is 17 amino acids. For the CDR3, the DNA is TGTGCCAGCAGCGTAGCTGGAGGGGCGGTCTCCTACAATGAGCAGTTCTTC. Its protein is CASSVAGGAVSYNEQFF.

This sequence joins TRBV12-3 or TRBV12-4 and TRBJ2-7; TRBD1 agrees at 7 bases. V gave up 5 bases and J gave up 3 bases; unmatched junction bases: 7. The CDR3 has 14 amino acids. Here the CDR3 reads CASSPGQQYYEQYF. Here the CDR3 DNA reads TGTGCCAGCAGTCCGGGACAGCAGTACTACGAGCAGTACTTC.

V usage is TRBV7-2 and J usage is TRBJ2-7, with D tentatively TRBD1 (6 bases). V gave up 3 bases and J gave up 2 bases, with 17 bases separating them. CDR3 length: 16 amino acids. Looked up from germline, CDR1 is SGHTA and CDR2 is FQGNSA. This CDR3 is CASSFPRGQITYEQYF. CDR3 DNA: TGTGCCAGCAGCTTCCCGAGAGGACAGATTACCTACGAGCAGTACTTC. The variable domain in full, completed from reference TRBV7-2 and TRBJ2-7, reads GAGVSQSPSNKVTEKGKDVELRCDPISGHTALYWYRQSLGQGLEFLIYFQGNSAPDKSGLPSDRFSAERTGGSVSTLTIQRTQQEDSAVYLCASSFPRGQITYEQYFGPGTRLTVT.

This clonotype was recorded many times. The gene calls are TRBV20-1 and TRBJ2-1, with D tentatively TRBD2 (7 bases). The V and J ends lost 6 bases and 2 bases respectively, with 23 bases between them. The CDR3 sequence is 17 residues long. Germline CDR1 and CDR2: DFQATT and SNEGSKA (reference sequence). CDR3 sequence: CSAPAEGVAGTYNEQFF. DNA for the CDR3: TGCAGTGCCCCCGCGGAGGGGGTAGCGGGCACCTACAATGAGCAGTTCTTC.

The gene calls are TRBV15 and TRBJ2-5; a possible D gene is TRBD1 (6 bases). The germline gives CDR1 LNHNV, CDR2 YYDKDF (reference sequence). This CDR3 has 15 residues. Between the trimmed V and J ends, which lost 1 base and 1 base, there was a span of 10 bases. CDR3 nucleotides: TGTGCCACCAGCAGAGTCCGACAGGCCCAAGAGACCCAGTACTTC. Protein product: CATSRVRQAQETQYF.

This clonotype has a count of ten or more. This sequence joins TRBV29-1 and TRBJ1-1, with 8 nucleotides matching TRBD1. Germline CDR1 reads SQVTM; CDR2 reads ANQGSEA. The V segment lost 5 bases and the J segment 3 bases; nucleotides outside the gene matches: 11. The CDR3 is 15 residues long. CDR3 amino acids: CSVFGAGGGYTEAFF. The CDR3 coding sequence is TGCAGCGTTTTTGGGGCAGGGGGCGGGTACACTGAAGCTTTCTTT.

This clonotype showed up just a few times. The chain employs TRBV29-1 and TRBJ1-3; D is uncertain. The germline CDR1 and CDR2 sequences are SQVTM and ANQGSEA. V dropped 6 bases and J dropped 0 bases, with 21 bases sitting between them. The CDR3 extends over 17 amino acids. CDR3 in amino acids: CSVESRPSPNSGNTIYF. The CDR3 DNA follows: TGCAGCGTCGAGAGTCGGCCTAGTCCCAACTCTGGAAACACCATATATTTT. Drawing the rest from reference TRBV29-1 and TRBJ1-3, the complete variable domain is SAVISQKPSRDICQRGTSLTIQCQVDSQVTMMFWYRQQPGQSLTLIATANQGSEATYESGFVIDKFPISRPNLTFSTLTVSNMSPEDSSIYLCSVESRPSPNSGNTIYFGEGSWLTVV.

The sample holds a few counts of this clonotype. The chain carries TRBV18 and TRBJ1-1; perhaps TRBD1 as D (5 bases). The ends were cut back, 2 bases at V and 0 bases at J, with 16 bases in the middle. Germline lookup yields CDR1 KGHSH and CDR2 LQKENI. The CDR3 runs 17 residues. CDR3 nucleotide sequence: TGTGCCAGCTCACCAAGGGGTCTACGAACAATGAACACTGAAGCTTTCTTT. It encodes CASSPRGLRTMNTEAFF.

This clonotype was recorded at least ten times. This CDR3 is CASSSRLAANTGELFF. DNA of the CDR3: TGCGCCAGCAGCTCCCGACTAGCGGCGAACACCGGGGAGCTGTTTTTT. The chain recombines TRBV5-1 with TRBJ2-2; 9 positions agree with TRBD2. Germline CDR1 SGHRS, CDR2 YFSETQ. V lost 3 bases and J lost 0; bases outside the gene matches: 3. The CDR3 totals 16 residues.

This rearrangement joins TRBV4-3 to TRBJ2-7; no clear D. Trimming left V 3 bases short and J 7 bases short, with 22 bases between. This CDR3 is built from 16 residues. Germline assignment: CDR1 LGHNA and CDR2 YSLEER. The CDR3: CASSQASRASFGEQYF. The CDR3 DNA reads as TGCGCCAGCAGCCAGGCCTCCCGGGCCTCCTTTGGTGAGCAGTACTTC.

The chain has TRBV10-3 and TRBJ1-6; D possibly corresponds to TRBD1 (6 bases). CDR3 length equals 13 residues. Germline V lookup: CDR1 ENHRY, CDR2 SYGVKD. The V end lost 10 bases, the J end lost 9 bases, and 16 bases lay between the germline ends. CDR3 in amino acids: CATGPGHPSPLHF. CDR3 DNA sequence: TGTGCCACCGGACCGGGACACCCTTCACCCCTCCACTTT.

The CDR3 here is CASRVHQIHNEQFF. Here the CDR3 DNA reads TGTGCCAGCAGGGTACACCAAATCCACAATGAGCAGTTCTTC. This chain links TRBV12-3 or TRBV12-4 with TRBJ2-1; D unclear. Trimming removed 6 bases at V and 5 bases at J, with 14 bases between. The CDR3 runs to 14 residues.

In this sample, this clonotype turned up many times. The CDR3 nucleotides read TGCAGCGTTGTAGGGGAAATGAACACCGGGGAGCTGTTTTTT. This translates into CSVVGEMNTGELFF. The chain carries TRBV29-1 and TRBJ2-2; TRBD1 might be the D (5 bases). Trimming removed 4 bases from V and 1 base from J, with 10 bases in between. CDR1 is SQVTM and CDR2 is ANQGSEA in the germline V gene. This CDR3 has 14 amino acids.

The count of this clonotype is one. Here the CDR3 reads CAIQETSSYNEQFF. CDR3 bases: TGTGCCATCCAGGAGACTAGCTCCTACAATGAGCAGTTCTTC. The gene calls are TRBV6-1 and TRBJ2-1, with D perhaps TRBD2 (6 bases). V was pared by 10 bases and J by 0 bases, with 13 bases between. The CDR3 covers 14 residues. Germline V gene data show CDR1 as MNHNS and CDR2 as SASEGT.

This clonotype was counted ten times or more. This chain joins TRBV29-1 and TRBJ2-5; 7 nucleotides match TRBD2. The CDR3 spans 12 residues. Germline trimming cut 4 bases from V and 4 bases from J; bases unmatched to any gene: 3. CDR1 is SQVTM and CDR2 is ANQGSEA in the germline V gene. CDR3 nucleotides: TGCAGCGTTGGCGCGGGGGTAGAGACCCAGTACTTC. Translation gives CSVGAGVETQYF.

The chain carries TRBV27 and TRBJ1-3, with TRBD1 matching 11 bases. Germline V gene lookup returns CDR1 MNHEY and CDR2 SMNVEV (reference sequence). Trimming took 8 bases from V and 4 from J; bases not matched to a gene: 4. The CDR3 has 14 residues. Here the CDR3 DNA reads TGTGCCAGCCGGGGACAGGGGGACGGAAACACCATATATTTT. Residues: CASRGQGDGNTIYF.

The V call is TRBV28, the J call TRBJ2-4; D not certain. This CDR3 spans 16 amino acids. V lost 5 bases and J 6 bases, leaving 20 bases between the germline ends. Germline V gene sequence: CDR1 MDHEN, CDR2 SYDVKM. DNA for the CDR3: TGTGCCAGCAGTCCCCTCTACACAAGGGTGGGAAACATTCAGTACTTC. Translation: CASSPLYTRVGNIQYF.

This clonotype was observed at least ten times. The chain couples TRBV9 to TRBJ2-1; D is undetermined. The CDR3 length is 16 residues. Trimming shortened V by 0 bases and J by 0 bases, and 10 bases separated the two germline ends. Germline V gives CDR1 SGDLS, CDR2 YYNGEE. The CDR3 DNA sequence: TGTGCCAGCAGCGTAGGTGGAGCGAGCTCCTACAATGAGCAGTTCTTC. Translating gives CASSVGGASSYNEQFF.

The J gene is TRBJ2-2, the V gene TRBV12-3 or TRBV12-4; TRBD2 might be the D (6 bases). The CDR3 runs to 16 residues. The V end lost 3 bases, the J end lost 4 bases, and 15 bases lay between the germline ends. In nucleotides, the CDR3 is TGTGCCAGCAGTTTTGAGCACGGGGGTCGCACCGGGGAGCTGTTTTTT. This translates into CASSFEHGGRTGELFF.

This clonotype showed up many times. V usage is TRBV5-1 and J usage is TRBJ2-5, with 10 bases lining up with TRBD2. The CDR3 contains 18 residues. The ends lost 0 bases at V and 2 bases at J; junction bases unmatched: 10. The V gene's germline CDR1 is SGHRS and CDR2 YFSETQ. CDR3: CASSLAPSGGAKQETQYF. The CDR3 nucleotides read TGCGCCAGCAGCTTGGCCCCCAGCGGGGGGGCTAAACAAGAGACCCAGTACTTC.

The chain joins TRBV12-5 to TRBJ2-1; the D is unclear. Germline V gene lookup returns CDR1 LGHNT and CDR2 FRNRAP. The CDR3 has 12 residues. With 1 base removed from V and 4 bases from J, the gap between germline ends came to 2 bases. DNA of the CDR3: TGTGCTAGTGGTTTGGGTTACAATGAGCAGTTCTTC. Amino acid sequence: CASGLGYNEQFF.

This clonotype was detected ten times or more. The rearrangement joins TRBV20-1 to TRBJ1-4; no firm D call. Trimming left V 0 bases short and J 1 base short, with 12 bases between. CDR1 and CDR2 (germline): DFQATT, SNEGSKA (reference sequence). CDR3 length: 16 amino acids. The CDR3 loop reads CSARDPSKKTNEKLFF. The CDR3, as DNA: TGCAGTGCTAGAGACCCCTCGAAGAAAACTAATGAAAAACTGTTTTTT.

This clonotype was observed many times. CDR3 region: CASSPLGQGAMNTEAFF. The CDR3 DNA reads TGTGCCAGCTCCCCCCTGGGACAGGGGGCAATGAACACTGAAGCTTTCTTT. The gene calls are TRBV18 and TRBJ1-1; TRBD1 matches 12 bases. The length of the CDR3 is 17 residues. V lost 6 bases and J lost 0; bases outside the gene matches: 8. Germline values: CDR1 KGHSH, CDR2 LQKENI.

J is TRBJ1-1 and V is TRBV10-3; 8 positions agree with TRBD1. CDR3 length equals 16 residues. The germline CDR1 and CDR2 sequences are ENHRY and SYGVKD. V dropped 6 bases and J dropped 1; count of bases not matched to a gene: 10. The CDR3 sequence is CAIRRQGRGQNTEAFF. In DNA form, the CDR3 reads TGTGCCATCAGAAGACAGGGGAGGGGACAGAACACTGAAGCTTTCTTT.

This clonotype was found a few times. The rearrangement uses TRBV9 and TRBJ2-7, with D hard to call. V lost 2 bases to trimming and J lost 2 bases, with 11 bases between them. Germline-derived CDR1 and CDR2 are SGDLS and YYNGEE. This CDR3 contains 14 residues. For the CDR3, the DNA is TGTGCCAGCAGCGTCTCCACTGGACCCTACGAGCAGTACTTC. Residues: CASSVSTGPYEQYF. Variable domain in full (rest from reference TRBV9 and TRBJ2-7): DSGVTQTPKHLITATGQRVTLRCSPRSGDLSVYWYQQSLDQGLQFLIQYYNGEERAKGNILERFSAQQFPDLHSELNLSSLELGDSALYFCASSVSTGPYEQYFGPGTRLTVT.